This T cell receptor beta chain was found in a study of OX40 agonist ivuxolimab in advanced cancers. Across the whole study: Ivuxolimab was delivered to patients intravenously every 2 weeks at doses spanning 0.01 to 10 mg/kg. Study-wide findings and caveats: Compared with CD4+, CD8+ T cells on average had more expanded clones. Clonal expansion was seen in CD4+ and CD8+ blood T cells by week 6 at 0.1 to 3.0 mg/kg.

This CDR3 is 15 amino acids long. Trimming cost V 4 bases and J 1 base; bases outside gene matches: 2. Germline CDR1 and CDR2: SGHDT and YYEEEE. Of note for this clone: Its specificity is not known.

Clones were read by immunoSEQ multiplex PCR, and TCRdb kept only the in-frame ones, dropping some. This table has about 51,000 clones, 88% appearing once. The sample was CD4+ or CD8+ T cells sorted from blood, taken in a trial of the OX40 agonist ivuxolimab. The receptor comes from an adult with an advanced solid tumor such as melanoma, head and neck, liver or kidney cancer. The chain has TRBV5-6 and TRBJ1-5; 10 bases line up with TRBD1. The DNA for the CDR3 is TGTGCCAGCAGCCCGGACAGGGGGAGCAATCAGCCCCAGCATTTT. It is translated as CASSPDRGSNQPQHF.